One sample yielded the 29 T cell receptor beta chains listed below, sequenced in a study of blood T cell repertoires in COVID-19. Produced via immunoSEQ multiplex PCR; TCRdb's table is partial and in-frame only. The sample carries about 130,000 clones, roughly 80% recorded once. The sequenced sample consisted of peripheral blood. The receptors come from a woman in her 70s with COVID-19, enrolled during active disease.

There are a few counts of this clone. This sequence joins TRBV30 and TRBJ1-1; D is undetermined. Germline CDR1 GTSNPN, CDR2 SVGIG (reference sequence). The V end lost 5 bases, the J end lost 2 bases, and 9 bases lay between the germline ends. This CDR3 has 12 residues. In DNA form, the CDR3 reads TGTGCCTGGTTTCCCCATAACACTGAAGCTTTCTTT. Protein: CAWFPHNTEAFF. Complete variable domain (other parts from reference TRBV30 and TRBJ1-1): SQTIHQWPATLVQPVGSPLSLECTVEGTSNPNLYWYRQAAGRGLQLLFYSVGIGQISSEVPQNLSASRPQDRQFILSSKKLLLSDSGFYLCAWFPHNTEAFFGQGTRLTVV.

As DNA, the CDR3 is TGCGCCAGCAGCTTGGCACAGATGAACACTGAAGCTTTCTTT. Translated, it gives CASSLAQMNTEAFF. The chain couples TRBV5-1 to TRBJ1-1; no clear D gene. Germline values: CDR1 SGHRS, CDR2 YFSETQ. The V and J ends lost 0 bases and 0 bases respectively, with 6 bases between them. The CDR3 loop spans 14 amino acids.

The chain has TRBV7-9 and TRBJ1-2, with 7 bases that match TRBD1. Germline CDR1 and CDR2: SEHNR and FQNEAQ (reference sequence). This CDR3 contains 15 residues. V was clipped by 1 base and J by 2 bases; unmatched bases: 4. CDR3: CASSLGTGDNYGYTF. The CDR3, as DNA: TGTGCCAGCAGCTTAGGGACAGGAGACAACTATGGCTACACCTTC.

Only a few counts were recorded for this clone. The chain employs TRBV10-1 and TRBJ1-6; weak D call: TRBD1 (5 bases). The CDR3 is 14 residues long. The germline V and J ends were trimmed by 5 bases and 9 bases, with 14 bases remaining between them. Looked up from germline, CDR1 is WNHNN and CDR2 is SYGVQD (reference sequence). Written as DNA, the CDR3 is TGCGCCAGCAGTTATCCGGGGGGAACTTCACCCCTCCACTTT. Translating it yields CASSYPGGTSPLHF.

The V gene is TRBV3-1 (or the pseudogene TRBV3-2), the J gene TRBJ1-1; D unresolved. The length of the CDR3 is 11 residues. V was trimmed by 8 bases and J by 5 bases, leaving 9 bases between them. Germline assignment: CDR1 LGHDT and CDR2 YNNKEL (reference sequence). The CDR3 DNA reads as TGTGCCAGCCGTCAGGCTACTGAAGCTTTCTTT. Amino acid sequence: CASRQATEAFF.

The chain recombines TRBV23-1 with TRBJ2-7, with D possibly TRBD1 on 6 matching bases. TRBV23-1 is marked as an open reading frame, function uncertain. The CDR3 length is 12 residues. The V and J ends lost 11 bases and 6 bases respectively, with 17 bases between them. The CDR3 coding sequence is TGCGCCTTGTCCCCCAGGGGATCCGAGCAGTACTTC. Translation gives CALSPRGSEQYF.

Concerning this clone: This CDR3 is also generated by other DNA sequences in the sample. The V call is TRBV6-6, the J call TRBJ2-7; D gene ambiguous. Looked up from germline, CDR1 is MNHNY and CDR2 is SVGAGI (reference sequence). The CDR3 runs 15 residues. With 5 bases removed from V and 0 bases from J, the gap between germline ends came to 14 bases. The CDR3 DNA is TGTGCCAGCAGTAGCCCGACACTGAGCTCCTACGAGCAGTACTTC. It yields the protein CASSSPTLSSYEQYF.

This clone has just a few counts. This chain connects TRBV6-6 to TRBJ2-7, with D possibly matching TRBD2 (6 bases). This CDR3 contains 14 residues. Germline values: CDR1 MNHNY, CDR2 SVGAGI (reference sequence). V gave up 7 bases and J gave up 0 bases, with 13 bases separating them. For the CDR3, the DNA is TGTGCCAGCACCTCAGACGGGAGCTCCTACGAGCAGTACTTC. Translated, it gives CASTSDGSSYEQYF.

The chain carries TRBV5-1 and TRBJ1-2; 7 bases map to TRBD1. The CDR3 spans 15 residues. J lost 4 bases, V lost 4 bases, and 10 bases had no gene match. Looked up from germline, CDR1 is SGHRS and CDR2 is YFSETQ. CDR3 nucleotides: TGCGCCAGCAGCCTAGTAGGGACAGACGGCTATGGCTACACCTTC. Its protein product is CASSLVGTDGYGYTF.

The rearrangement links TRBV5-6 to TRBJ1-6; D perhaps matches TRBD1 (6 bases). Looked up from germline, CDR1 is SGHDT and CDR2 is YYEEEE. V was cut by 2 bases and J by 6 bases, with 12 bases left in between. The CDR3 runs 15 residues. The CDR3 coding sequence is TGTGCCAGCAGCTTCACGACAGGACTTAATTCACCCCTCCACTTT. Its translation is CASSFTTGLNSPLHF.

This chain connects TRBV6-1 to TRBJ2-3; TRBD2 matches at 8 bases. The CDR3 length is 16 residues. Trimming removed 4 bases from V and 0 bases from J; junction bases left unmatched: 6. Germline assignment: CDR1 MNHNS and CDR2 SASEGT. The CDR3 sequence: CASSVSGGRSTDTQYF. As DNA, the CDR3 is TGTGCCAGCAGTGTCTCGGGAGGGAGGAGCACAGATACGCAGTATTTT.

The chain employs TRBV27 and TRBJ2-7, with 15 bases fitting TRBD2. The J segment lost 1 base and the V segment lost 5 bases, leaving 6 bases of the junction unmatched. CDR1 and CDR2 (germline): MNHEY, SMNVEV (reference sequence). The CDR3 loop spans 17 amino acids. CDR3 DNA sequence: TGTGCCAGCAGTCCGGGACTAGCGGGGGGAATATCCTACGAGCAGTACTTC. Encoded protein: CASSPGLAGGISYEQYF.

The DNA of the CDR3 is TGCAGCGTTCTGTGGACAGGCGAAAGGGGAAGCTCCTACGAGCAGTACTTC. Translated, it gives CSVLWTGERGSSYEQYF. J is TRBJ2-7 and V is TRBV29-1; 7 bases are a match to TRBD1. Germline assignment: CDR1 SQVTM and CDR2 ANQGSEA. After removal of 5 bases from V and 0 bases from J, the junction contained 16 bases not matched to a gene. The CDR3 totals 17 residues.

The rearrangement joins TRBV19 to TRBJ1-4; TRBD1 agrees at 7 bases. Germline CDR1 reads LNHDA; CDR2 reads SQIVND (reference sequence). The CDR3 contains 14 residues. After removal of 10 bases from V and 10 bases from J, the junction contained 15 bases not matched to a gene. The CDR3 sequence is CATREDRRIGKLFF. The CDR3 DNA reads as TGTGCCACCAGGGAGGACAGGCGGATCGGAAAACTGTTTTTT.

This CDR3 reads CASSQVAGAADTQYF. For the CDR3, the DNA is TGTGCCAGCAGCCAGGTAGCGGGGGCGGCAGATACGCAGTATTTT. The gene calls are TRBV4-2 and TRBJ2-3; 9 bases agree with TRBD2. From germline, CDR1 is LGHNA and CDR2 YNFKEQ. Germline trimming cut 3 bases from V and 4 bases from J; bases unmatched to any gene: 5. The CDR3 runs to 15 residues.

V gene TRBV25-1 combines with J gene TRBJ2-6; a possible D gene is TRBD1 (6 bases). V dropped 5 bases and J dropped 1 base, with 9 bases sitting between them. Germline CDR1 reads MGHDK; CDR2 reads SYGVNS. This CDR3 has 15 residues. CDR3 loop: CASSTTGSGANVLTF. The CDR3 DNA follows: TGTGCCAGCAGTACCACAGGGTCTGGGGCCAACGTCCTGACTTTC.

The V and J genes are TRBV29-1 and TRBJ1-6, with D tentatively TRBD1 (6 bases). The germline V and J ends were trimmed by 6 bases and 10 bases, with 28 bases remaining between them. This CDR3 has 17 residues. Germline V lookup: CDR1 SQVTM, CDR2 ANQGSEA. The CDR3: CSVPIPLTGSRGSPLHF. Here the CDR3 DNA reads TGCAGCGTCCCCATCCCTTTGACAGGCAGTCGAGGGTCACCCCTCCACTTT.

This sequence joins TRBV7-9 and TRBJ1-1, with 9 bases fitting TRBD1. The J segment lost 1 base and the V segment lost 5 bases, leaving 8 bases of the junction unmatched. CDR1 and CDR2 from the germline V gene are SEHNR and FQNEAQ (reference sequence). The CDR3 has 16 residues. The CDR3 here is CASSPGTGTSNTEAFF. DNA for the CDR3: TGTGCCAGCAGCCCCGGGACAGGGACATCGAACACTGAAGCTTTCTTT.

The chain recombines TRBV27 with TRBJ2-7; 10 positions agree with TRBD2. Germline V gene sequence: CDR1 MNHEY, CDR2 SMNVEV (reference sequence). The CDR3 loop spans 14 amino acids. The ends lost 2 bases at V and 7 bases at J; junction bases unmatched: 5. The CDR3 reads CASSLGTSAREQYF. CDR3 nucleotide sequence: TGTGCCAGCAGTTTAGGGACTAGCGCTCGGGAGCAGTACTTC.

This clone was counted at least ten times. This chain connects TRBV30 to TRBJ1-4, with 10 bases matching TRBD1. The CDR3 sequence is 13 residues long. The germline CDR1 and CDR2 sequences are GTSNPN and SVGIG (reference sequence). The V segment lost 7 bases and the J segment 13 bases; nucleotides outside the gene matches: 12. The CDR3 DNA is TGTGCCTTTCGGGACAGGGGTAGATCCGGACTGTTTTTT. Translating gives CAFRDRGRSGLFF.

The rearrangement links TRBV7-2 to TRBJ1-1; D remains unclear. The CDR3 contains 14 residues. In germline, CDR1 is SGHTA, CDR2 FQGNSA. Trimming removed 5 bases from V and 5 bases from J, with 15 bases in between. The CDR3 loop reads CASSPEGRRTEAFF. CDR3 bases: TGTGCCAGCAGCCCGGAGGGCAGGCGGACTGAAGCTTTCTTT.

V gene TRBV9 combines with J gene TRBJ2-2, with a tentative D call TRBD1 (5 bases). Germline assignment: CDR1 SGDLS and CDR2 YYNGEE. The CDR3 has 15 amino acids. Trimming removed 0 bases from V and 7 bases from J, with 13 bases in between. The CDR3 here is CASSVDPGFSGELFF. As DNA, the CDR3 is TGTGCCAGCAGCGTAGATCCAGGGTTTAGCGGGGAGCTGTTTTTT.

CDR3 protein: CAWRGRTGGPYEQYF. Written as DNA, the CDR3 is TGTGCCTGGAGGGGCCGTACAGGGGGGCCCTACGAGCAGTACTTC. The rearrangement joins TRBV30 to TRBJ2-7, with 8 bases fitting TRBD1. J gave up 2 bases and V 3 bases, and 9 bases lay outside the gene matches. The CDR3 covers 15 residues. Germline V gene data show CDR1 as GTSNPN and CDR2 as SVGIG (reference sequence).

The gene calls are TRBV24-1 and TRBJ2-1, with 9 bases matching TRBD1. CDR1 is KGHDR and CDR2 is SFDVKD in the germline V gene. The CDR3 is 16 residues long. V was clipped by 1 base and J by 6 bases; unmatched bases: 6. CDR3 in amino acids: CATSDLGTGLPNEQFF. The CDR3, as DNA: TGTGCCACCAGTGATTTAGGGACAGGGCTTCCCAATGAGCAGTTCTTC.

This clone was detected only a few times. The chain uses TRBV19 and TRBJ2-7; 13 bases align to TRBD2. Germline CDR1 reads LNHDA; CDR2 reads SQIVND (reference sequence). The CDR3 totals 15 residues. V was clipped by 5 bases and J by 1 base; unmatched bases: 2. The CDR3 DNA follows: TGTGCCAGTAGTCCGACTAGCGGGGGGTCCTACGAGCAGTACTTC. Amino acids: CASSPTSGGSYEQYF.

The chain employs TRBV7-2 and TRBJ1-5, with no clear D. Trimming stripped 5 bases from V and 4 bases from J, with 9 bases between. The CDR3 contains 13 residues. The germline CDR1 and CDR2 sequences are SGHTA and FQGNSA. CDR3 coding DNA: TGTGCCAGCAGCCTGGTGGAGAATCAGCCCCAGCATTTT. Protein sequence: CASSLVENQPQHF.

This clone came up once. The chain joins TRBV5-6 to TRBJ2-3; 12 bases map to TRBD1. V gave up 4 bases and J gave up 4 bases; unmatched junction bases: 4. The CDR3 consists of 15 residues. Germline-derived CDR1 and CDR2 are SGHDT and YYEEEE. For the CDR3, the DNA is TGTGCCAGCAGCGCGGGGACAGGGGGCGCAGATACGCAGTATTTT. Its protein is CASSAGTGGADTQYF.

The chain recombines TRBV7-9 with TRBJ1-1; 8 nucleotides agree with TRBD1. This CDR3 comprises 14 residues. V shed 5 bases and J 4 bases; nucleotides not matched to a gene: 6. CDR1 is SEHNR, CDR2 FQNEAQ, per germline (reference sequence). DNA of the CDR3: TGTGCCAGCAGCCGGACAGGGTCGGGCACTGAAGCTTTCTTT. Amino acids: CASSRTGSGTEAFF.

CDR3 coding DNA: TGTGCCAGTAGTATCGGGACTAGCGGGGGGTACCAAGAGACCCAGTACTTC. Its translation: CASSIGTSGGYQETQYF. This sequence joins TRBV19 and TRBJ2-5; 15 bases line up with TRBD2. The CDR3 spans 17 residues. Germline lookup yields CDR1 LNHDA and CDR2 SQIVND (reference sequence). Trimming cost V 3 bases and J 0 bases; bases outside gene matches: 2.